The entry below describes one T cell receptor beta chain. What it binds is not known. PCR was performed using 60 Vbeta and 13 Jbeta primers. Some clones are missing from TCRdb's copy, which holds only in-frame ones; the method was immunoSEQ multiplex PCR. The table lists some 170,000 clones, 70% to 85% of them singletons. The data originate from a study of cytomegalovirus exposure and HLA in healthy donors. Study-level background: An early data release held some 85 million unique TCRs from HLA-typed donors. Regarding the study as a whole: In the analysis, some V segments, TRBV6-2 and TRBV6-3 included, were excluded as indistinguishable. Association of a missense DCLRE1C variant with TCR beta V- and J-gene trimming was reported in a later analysis. Generally TCR sequences proved uncommon, though certain public TCRs appeared in numerous donors.

This CDR3 region has 15 residues. From germline, CDR1 is SGHRS and CDR2 YFSETQ. Deletions cut 2 bases from V and 1 base from J, with 13 bases between. The sequence was obtained from a woman between 55 and 75 years old in good health and CMV-seropositive. This chain joins TRBV5-1 and TRBJ2-7; D may be TRBD2 (6 bases). The sequenced sample consisted of PBMCs. The DNA of the CDR3 is TGCGCCAGCAGCTTCAGCGCCGGGGGTTCCTACGAGCAGTACTTC. It yields the protein CASSFSAGGSYEQYF.